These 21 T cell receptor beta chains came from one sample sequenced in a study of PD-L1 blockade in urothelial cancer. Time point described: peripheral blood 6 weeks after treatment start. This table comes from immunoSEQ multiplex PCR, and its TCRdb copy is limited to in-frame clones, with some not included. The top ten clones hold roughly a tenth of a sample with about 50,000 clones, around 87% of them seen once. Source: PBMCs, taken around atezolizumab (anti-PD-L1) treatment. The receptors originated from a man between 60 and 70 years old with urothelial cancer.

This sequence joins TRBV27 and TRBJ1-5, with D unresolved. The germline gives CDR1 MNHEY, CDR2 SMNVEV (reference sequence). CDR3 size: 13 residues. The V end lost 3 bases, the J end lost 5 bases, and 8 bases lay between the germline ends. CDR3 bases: TGTGCCAGCAGTTTCCAGATGGATCAGCCCCAGCATTTT. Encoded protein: CASSFQMDQPQHF.

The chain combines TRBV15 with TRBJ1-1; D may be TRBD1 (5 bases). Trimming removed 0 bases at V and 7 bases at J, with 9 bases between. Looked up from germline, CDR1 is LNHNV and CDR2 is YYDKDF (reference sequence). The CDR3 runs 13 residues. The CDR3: CATSRDMGREAFF. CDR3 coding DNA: TGTGCCACCAGCAGAGATATGGGGCGTGAAGCTTTCTTT.

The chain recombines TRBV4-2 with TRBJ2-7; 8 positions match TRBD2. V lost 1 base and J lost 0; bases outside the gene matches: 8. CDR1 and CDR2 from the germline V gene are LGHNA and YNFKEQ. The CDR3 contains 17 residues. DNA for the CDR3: TGTGCCAGCAGCCAAGCCTCTGGCGGGGGGAGCTCCTACGAGCAGTACTTC. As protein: CASSQASGGGSSYEQYF.

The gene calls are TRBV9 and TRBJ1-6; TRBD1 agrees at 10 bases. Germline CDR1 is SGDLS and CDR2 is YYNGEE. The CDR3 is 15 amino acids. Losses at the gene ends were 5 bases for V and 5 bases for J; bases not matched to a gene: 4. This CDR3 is CASSRQGADNSPLHF. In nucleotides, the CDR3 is TGTGCCAGCAGTAGACAGGGGGCAGATAATTCACCCCTCCACTTT.

DNA of the CDR3: TGCGCCAGCAGCTTTAGCGGGGGAGGGCTTCAGGATGAGCAGTTCTTC. Encoded protein: CASSFSGGGLQDEQFF. The chain combines TRBV5-1 with TRBJ2-1; 9 bases agree with TRBD2. This CDR3 is built from 16 residues. V was clipped by 2 bases and J by 8 bases; unmatched bases: 11. Germline values: CDR1 SGHRS, CDR2 YFSETQ.

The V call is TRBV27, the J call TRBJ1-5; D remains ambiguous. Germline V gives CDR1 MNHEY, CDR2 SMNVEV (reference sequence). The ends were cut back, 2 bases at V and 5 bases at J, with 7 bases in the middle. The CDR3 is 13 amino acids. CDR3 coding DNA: TGTGCCAGCAGTTTAGTGAGAGATCAGCCCCAGCATTTT. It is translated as CASSLVRDQPQHF.

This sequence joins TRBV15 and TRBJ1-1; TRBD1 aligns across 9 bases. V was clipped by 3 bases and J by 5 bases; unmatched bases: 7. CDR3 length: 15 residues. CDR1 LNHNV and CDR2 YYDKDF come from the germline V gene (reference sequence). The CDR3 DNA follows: TGTGCCACCAGCAGGACACAGGGGGCAGGTACTGAAGCTTTCTTT. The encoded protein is CATSRTQGAGTEAFF. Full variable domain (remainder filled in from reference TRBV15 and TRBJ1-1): DAMVIQNPRYQVTQFGKPVTLSCSQTLNHNVMYWYQQKSSQAPKLLFHYYDKDFNNEADTPDNFQSRRPNTSFCFLDIRSPGLGDTAMYLCATSRTQGAGTEAFFGQGTRLTVV.

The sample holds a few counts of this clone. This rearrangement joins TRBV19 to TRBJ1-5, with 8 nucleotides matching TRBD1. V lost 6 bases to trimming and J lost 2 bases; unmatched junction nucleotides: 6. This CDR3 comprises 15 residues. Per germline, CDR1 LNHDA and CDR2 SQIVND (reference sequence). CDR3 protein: CASRQDRGRNQPQHF. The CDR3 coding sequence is TGTGCCAGTAGGCAAGACAGGGGACGCAATCAGCCCCAGCATTTT.

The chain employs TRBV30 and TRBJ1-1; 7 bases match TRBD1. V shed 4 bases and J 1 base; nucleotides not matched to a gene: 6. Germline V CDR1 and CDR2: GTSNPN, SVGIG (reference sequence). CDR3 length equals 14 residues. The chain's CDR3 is CAWKMGQSNTEAFF. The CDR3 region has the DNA TGTGCCTGGAAGATGGGACAGTCGAACACTGAAGCTTTCTTT.

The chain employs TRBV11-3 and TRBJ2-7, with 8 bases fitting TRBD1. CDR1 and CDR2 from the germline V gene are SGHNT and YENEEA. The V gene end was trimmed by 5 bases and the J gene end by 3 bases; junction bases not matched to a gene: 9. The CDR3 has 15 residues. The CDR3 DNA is TGTGCCAGCAGCCAGGGGGCAGGTATGCTCTACGAGCAGTACTTC. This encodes CASSQGAGMLYEQYF.

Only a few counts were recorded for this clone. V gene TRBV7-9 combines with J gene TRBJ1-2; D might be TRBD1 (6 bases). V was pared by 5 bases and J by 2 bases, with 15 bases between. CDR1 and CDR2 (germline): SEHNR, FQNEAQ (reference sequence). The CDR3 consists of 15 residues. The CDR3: CASSRGAERNYGYTF. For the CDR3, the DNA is TGTGCCAGCAGCCGGGGGGCAGAGAGGAACTATGGCTACACCTTC.

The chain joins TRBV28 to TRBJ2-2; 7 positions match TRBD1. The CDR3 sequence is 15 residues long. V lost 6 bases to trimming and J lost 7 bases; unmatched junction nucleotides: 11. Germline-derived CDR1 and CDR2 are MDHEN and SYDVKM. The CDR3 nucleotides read TGTGCCAGCAGGCTACCTACAGGGGACGGCGGGGAGCTGTTTTTT. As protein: CASRLPTGDGGELFF.

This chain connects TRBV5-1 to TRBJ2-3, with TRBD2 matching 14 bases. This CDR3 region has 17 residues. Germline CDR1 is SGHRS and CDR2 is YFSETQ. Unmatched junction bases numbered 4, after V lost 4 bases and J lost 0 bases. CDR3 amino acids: CASSARLAGGSTDTQYF. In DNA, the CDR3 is TGCGCCAGCAGCGCTCGACTAGCGGGGGGGAGCACAGATACGCAGTATTTT.

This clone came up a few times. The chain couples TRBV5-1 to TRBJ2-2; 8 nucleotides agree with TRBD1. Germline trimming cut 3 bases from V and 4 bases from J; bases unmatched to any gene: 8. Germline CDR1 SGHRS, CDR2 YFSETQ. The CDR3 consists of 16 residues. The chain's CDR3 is CASSSQGAAGTGELFF. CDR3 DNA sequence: TGCGCCAGCAGCTCGCAGGGGGCGGCGGGCACCGGGGAGCTGTTTTTT.

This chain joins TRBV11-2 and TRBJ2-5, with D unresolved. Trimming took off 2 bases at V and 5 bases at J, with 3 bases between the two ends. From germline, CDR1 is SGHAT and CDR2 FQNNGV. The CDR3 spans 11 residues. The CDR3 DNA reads TGTGCCAGCAGCTTACCGGAGACCCAGTACTTC. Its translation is CASSLPETQYF.

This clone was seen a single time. This chain's CDR3 is CASSFTKRGQETQYF. The CDR3 bases are TGTGCCAGCAGCTTCACCAAGCGGGGACAAGAGACCCAGTACTTC. The rearrangement joins TRBV7-9 to TRBJ2-5, with 7 nucleotides matching TRBD2. The CDR3 is made up of 15 amino acids. With V trimmed by 3 bases and J by 2 bases, 6 bases remained unmatched. CDR1 and CDR2 (germline): SEHNR, FQNEAQ (reference sequence). Using reference TRBV7-9 and TRBJ2-5 for the parts outside the CDR3, the full variable domain is DTGVSQNPRHKITKRGQNVTFRCDPISEHNRLYWYRQTLGQGPEFLTYFQNEAQLEKSRLLSDRFSAERPKGSFSTLEIQRTEQGDSAMYLCASSFTKRGQETQYFGPGTRLLVL.

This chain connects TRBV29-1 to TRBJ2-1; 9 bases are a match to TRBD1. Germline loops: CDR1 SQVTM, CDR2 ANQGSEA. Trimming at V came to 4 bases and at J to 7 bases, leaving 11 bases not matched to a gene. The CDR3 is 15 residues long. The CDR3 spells CSVGEGQGIGNEQFF. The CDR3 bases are TGCAGCGTTGGTGAGGGACAGGGTATCGGGAATGAGCAGTTCTTC.

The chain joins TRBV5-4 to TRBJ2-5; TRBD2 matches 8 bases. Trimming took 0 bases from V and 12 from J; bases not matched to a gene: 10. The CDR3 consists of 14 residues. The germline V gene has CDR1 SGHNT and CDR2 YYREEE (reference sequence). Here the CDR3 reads CASSLARGAGVEYF. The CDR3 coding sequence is TGTGCCAGCAGCTTGGCCAGAGGAGCGGGGGTCGAGTACTTC.

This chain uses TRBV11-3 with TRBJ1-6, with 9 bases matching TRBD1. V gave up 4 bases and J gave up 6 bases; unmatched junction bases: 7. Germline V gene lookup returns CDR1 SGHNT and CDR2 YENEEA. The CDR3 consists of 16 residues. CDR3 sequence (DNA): TGTGCCAGCAGCTCAGGACAGGGGATTGGTAATTCACCCCTCCACTTT. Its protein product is CASSSGQGIGNSPLHF.

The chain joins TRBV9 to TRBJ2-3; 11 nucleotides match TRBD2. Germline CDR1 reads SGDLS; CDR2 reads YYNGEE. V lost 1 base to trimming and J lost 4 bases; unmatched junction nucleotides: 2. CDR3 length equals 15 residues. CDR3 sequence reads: CASSVLAGGADTQYF. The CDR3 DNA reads TGTGCCAGCAGCGTACTAGCGGGGGGAGCAGATACGCAGTATTTT.

CDR3 region: CASSFTSGGVREQFF. The CDR3 DNA follows: TGTGCCAGCAGTTTTACTAGCGGGGGGGTACGGGAGCAGTTCTTC. V usage is TRBV27 and J usage is TRBJ2-1; 13 bases line up with TRBD2. Trimming took 3 bases from V and 10 from J; bases not matched to a gene: 6. Per germline, CDR1 MNHEY and CDR2 SMNVEV (reference sequence). CDR3 size: 15 residues.